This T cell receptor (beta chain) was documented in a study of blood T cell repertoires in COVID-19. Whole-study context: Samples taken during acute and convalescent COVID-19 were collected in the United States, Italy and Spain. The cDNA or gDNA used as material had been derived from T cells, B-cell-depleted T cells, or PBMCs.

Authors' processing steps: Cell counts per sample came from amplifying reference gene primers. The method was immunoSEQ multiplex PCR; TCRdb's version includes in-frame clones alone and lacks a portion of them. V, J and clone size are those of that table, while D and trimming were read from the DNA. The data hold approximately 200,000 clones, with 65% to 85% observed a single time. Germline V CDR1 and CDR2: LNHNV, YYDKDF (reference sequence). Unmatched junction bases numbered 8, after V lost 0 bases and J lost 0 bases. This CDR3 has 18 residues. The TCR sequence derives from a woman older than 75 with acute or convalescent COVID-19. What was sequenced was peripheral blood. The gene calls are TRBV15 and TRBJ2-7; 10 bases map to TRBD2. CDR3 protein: CATSRDLLAGGVSYEQYF. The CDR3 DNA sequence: TGTGCCACCAGCAGAGATCTTTTAGCGGGAGGCGTCTCCTACGAGCAGTACTTC.